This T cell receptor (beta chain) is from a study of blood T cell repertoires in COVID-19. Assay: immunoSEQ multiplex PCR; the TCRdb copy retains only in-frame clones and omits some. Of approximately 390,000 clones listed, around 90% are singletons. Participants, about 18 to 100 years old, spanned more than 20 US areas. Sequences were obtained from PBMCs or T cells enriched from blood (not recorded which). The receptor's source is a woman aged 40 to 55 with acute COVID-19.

Written as DNA, the CDR3 is TGTGCCAAGGGACCTCCGGGACACAACTACGAGCAGTACTTC. Its protein product is CAKGPPGHNYEQYF. This chain links TRBV27 with TRBJ2-7; the D gene is possibly TRBD1 (6 bases). The CDR3 consists of 14 residues. Per germline, CDR1 MNHEY and CDR2 SMNVEV (reference sequence). Deletions cut 10 bases from V and 3 bases from J, with 19 bases between.